The rows below give T cell receptor beta chains drawn from one sample of a study of blood T cell repertoires in COVID-19. The assay was immunoSEQ multiplex PCR, and TCRdb's table has in-frame clones only and misses some. Here the sample spans approximately 120,000 clones, approximately 83% being singletons. Sequencing used peripheral blood. The receptors derive from a woman in her 50s who had recovered from COVID-19. The CDR3 runs from the conserved cysteine through the conserved F or W. Clone size appears in some rows only: once, few, many, or a class for an expanded clone.

NA TRBV6-2/TRBV6-3 CASSLAGGGYEQYF
NA TRBV5-6 CASSFGGLSGNEQFF
few TRBV6-5 CASSNRGSSGNTIYF
once TRBV7-2 CASSLTRAGETQYF
NA TRBV9 CASSVSGTRGLDEQFF
NA TRBV19 CASSIRRAPGYNEQFF
NA TRBV7-2 CASSLLGVQPQHF
NA TRBV12-3/TRBV12-4 CASRATANTEAFF
NA TRBV28 CASSSGQGVYDGYTF
NA TRBV27 CASSLRGTSGRASYNEQFF
NA TRBV27 CASSLWASGVNEQFF
NA TRBV10-3 CAISDWTGDTGELFF
NA TRBV19 CASSQWGGRGDIQYF
NA TRBV5-6 CASSRGQETQYF
NA TRBV7-9 CASSPGQTPTNEKLFF
NA TRBV2 CASSRTAAGNEKLFF
NA TRBV5-1 CASSPGTGRANVLTF
NA TRBV2 CASGVGGHTEAFF
few TRBV9 CASSVELGAPYEQYF
NA TRBV9 CASSVATGGGYTF
NA TRBV27 CASSLRGTNNEQFF
NA TRBV27 CASSYDSNEQFF
NA TRBV11-2 CASSFFPRPGANVLTF
NA TRBV7-8 CASSTGIFGNTIYF
NA TRBV7-2 CASSLMTGKDGYTF
few TRBV5-4 CASSLAGRGRLNTEAFF
NA TRBV3-1/TRBV3-2 CASSRFMGTEDSGYTF
NA TRBV20-1 CSAMTSYEQYF
NA TRBV19 CASSLGQGATNEKLFF
NA TRBV6-1 CASSDGHATNEKLFF
NA TRBV27 CASSSQTSRREQFF
NA TRBV14 CASSRRTDYGYTF
NA TRBV7-9 CASSLRVGGANVLTF
NA TRBV15 CATTPWQGRNTEAFF
NA TRBV2 CASSEVPGGEQYF
NA TRBV2 CASRPASGGVGGYTF
NA TRBV9 CASSVDPGYGYTF
NA TRBV10-2 CASSLTGGTEAFF
NA TRBV15 CATSRQGGDDEQYF
NA TRBV5-4 CASSTGQGNTEAFF
NA TRBV12-3/TRBV12-4 CASSTGVSYGYTF
NA TRBV19 CASSWDRRYYGYTF
few TRBV19 CASGGGAYNEQFF
NA TRBV3-1/TRBV3-2 CASSQGTGHSGANVLTF
NA TRBV2 CASSGQRWGAFF
NA TRBV19 CASSTRPPNEQFF
NA TRBV6-5 CASRLGVYSNQPQHF
NA TRBV3-1/TRBV3-2 CASSRIGGTEAFF
NA TRBV5-8 CASSLGRGGLDEQFF
NA TRBV11-1 CASRDDRAQDTQYF